Reported below is one TCR beta chain. Its antigen remains unidentified. Sequenced by immunoSEQ multiplex PCR; TCRdb stores in-frame clones only, minus some. This table has around 32,000 clones, about 90% appearing once. This entry belongs to a study of stem cell transplantation in POMP-related autoinflammatory disease. Overall study results and limits: Unique TRB V-J gene pairings were limited in number in patients with PRAID. In patients with PRAID, every analyzed T-cell subset tended to show lower diversity and higher clonality.

Trimming removed 6 bases at V and 5 bases at J, with 13 bases between. Germline V gene lookup returns CDR1 SGHTA and CDR2 FQGNSA. The CDR3 is made up of 13 amino acids. This clonotype was sampled from a human donor with POMP-related autoinflammation and immune dysregulation (PRAID). V is TRBV7-2 and J is TRBJ2-5; D is perhaps TRBD1 (6 bases). Sequences were derived from CD4+ T cells from PBMCs, sampled before stem cell transplantation. The CDR3 sequence is CASRPQGWETQYF. The CDR3 DNA follows: TGTGCCAGCAGGCCACAGGGCTGGGAGACCCAGTACTTC.